This TCR beta chain was retrieved from a study of shared clonotypes between healthy human individuals. Study-level information: A donor's plate count was three for CD4 naive and three for CD4 memory; CD8 naive had two and CD8 memory one.

Assay: immunoSEQ multiplex PCR; the TCRdb copy retains only in-frame clones and omits some. The profile shows approximately 2.4 million clones, roughly 95% of them singletons. V was pared by 1 base and J by 5 bases, with 13 bases between. This CDR3 spans 14 amino acids. Per the germline V gene, CDR1 is SGHKS and CDR2 is YYEKEE (reference sequence). The chain links TRBV5-5 to TRBJ2-7; D gene ambiguous. Sequenced input: naive CD4+ T cells sorted from blood. Subset noted: CD45RA+ positively selected. This TCR came from a man aged 18 to 29 in good health. CDR3 DNA: TGTGCCAGCAGCTTGTCTGTAGGGCGCGACGAGCAGTACTTC. Amino acid sequence: CASSLSVGRDEQYF.